The 23 T cell receptor beta chains below all came from one sample that was sequenced in a study of naive and memory T cell subsets (dated by TCRdb to 2016 to 2017). The library relied on UMI-ligation and nested PCR. The sequencer was an Illumina MiSeq. The beta constant-region primer was an equimolar mix of two oligonucleotides covering both TRBC1 and TRBC2. Four rounds of PCR were used to amplify ligated cDNA, with nested alpha and beta constant-region primers being used together with the SP2 primer. TCRdb passed the public sequencing reads through fastp at Q25 and MiXCR, retaining productive beta sequences. Rows matching on CDR3 protein sequence are summarized as one entry with the most common DNA and genes. Within this sample are more than 100,000 distinct CDR3 sequences, with 30% to 45% of them counted one time only. The ten largest clones represent less than 1% of the sample. The sample taken for sequencing was central memory CD4+ T cells from blood. This specimen's cell subset or site label, per the study, means: central memory, CD45RA- CD27+. The receptors were gathered from a human donor in good health.

Regarding this clonotype: A much more abundant neighbour one base away suggests this may be a read error. This chain connects TRBV6-5 to TRBJ1-5; 7 nucleotides line up with TRBD1. Germline loops: CDR1 MNHEY, CDR2 SVGAGI. CDR3 length equals 17 residues. J lost 6 bases, V lost 5 bases, and 16 bases had no gene match. The CDR3 is CASSRSGTEAAPQPQHF. CDR3 coding DNA: TGTGCCAGCAGTCGGTCCGGGACAGAGGCCGCGCCTCAGCCCCAGCATTTT.

The chain carries TRBV10-3 and TRBJ2-7, with D possibly matching TRBD2 (5 bases). This CDR3 region has 13 residues. Germline loops: CDR1 ENHRY, CDR2 SYGVKD. V was clipped by 0 bases and J by 5 bases, with 8 bases between them. Here the CDR3 reads CAISESHGNEQYF. CDR3 bases: TGTGCCATCAGTGAGTCTCACGGGAACGAGCAGTACTTC.

This clonotype was observed a few times. The gene calls are TRBV18 and TRBJ2-1; the D gene is possibly TRBD1 (5 bases). Between the trimmed V and J ends, which lost 0 bases and 6 bases, there was a span of 9 bases. The CDR3 covers 14 residues. The germline gives CDR1 KGHSH, CDR2 LQKENI. CDR3 loop: CASSPPGVGNEQFF. In DNA form, the CDR3 reads TGTGCCAGCTCACCACCAGGGGTGGGCAATGAGCAGTTCTTC. Combining the CDR3 with reference TRBV18 and TRBJ2-1 gives the whole variable domain NAGVMQNPRHLVRRRGQEARLRCSPMKGHSHVYWYRQLPEEGLKFMVYLQKENIIDESGMPKERFSAEFPKEGPSILRIQQVVRGDSAAYFCASSPPGVGNEQFFGPGTRLTVL.

V and J are TRBV20-1 and TRBJ1-5; a weak D match, TRBD1 (5 bases). V shed 0 bases and J shed 3 bases, with 12 bases lying between them. Per germline, CDR1 DFQATT and CDR2 SNEGSKA (reference sequence). CDR3 length equals 15 residues. CDR3 sequence reads: CSARDARGYNQPQHF. DNA for the CDR3: TGCAGTGCTAGAGATGCTAGGGGATACAATCAGCCCCAGCATTTT.

The V call is TRBV7-3, the J call TRBJ2-5; D possibly uses TRBD1 or TRBD2 (6 bases each). V lost 5 bases and J 7 bases, leaving 17 bases between the germline ends. CDR1 SGHTA and CDR2 FQGTGA come from the germline V gene. This CDR3 contains 14 residues. CDR3 protein: CASSPGAGLGTQYF. CDR3 coding DNA: TGTGCCAGCAGCCCGGGGGCGGGATTAGGGACCCAGTACTTC.

In this sample, this clonotype turned up a few times. The chain employs TRBV7-2 and TRBJ1-6; 7 nucleotides match TRBD1. CDR1 and CDR2 (germline): SGHTA, FQGNSA. The CDR3 covers 14 residues. V lost 4 bases, J lost 5 bases, and 2 bases stayed unmatched. DNA for the CDR3: TGTGCCAGCAGCTCCGGGACAGATAATTCACCCCTCCACTTT. This translates into CASSSGTDNSPLHF.

This sequence joins TRBV12-5 and TRBJ2-1; 11 positions match TRBD2. The germline V gene encodes CDR1 LGHNT and CDR2 FRNRAP. The trim removed 6 bases at V and 2 bases at J, leaving 6 bases unmatched. CDR3 length: 16 residues. CDR3 sequence: CASGPGLAATYNEQFF. The CDR3 DNA is TGTGCTAGTGGCCCGGGACTAGCGGCCACCTACAATGAGCAGTTCTTC.

The chain is built from TRBV20-1 and TRBJ2-5; TRBD2 agrees at 9 bases. V dropped 3 bases and J dropped 2; count of bases not matched to a gene: 13. Germline loops: CDR1 DFQATT, CDR2 SNEGSKA (reference sequence). There are 17 residues in the CDR3. The CDR3 loop is CSARGLLAGVPQETQYF. The CDR3 nucleotides are TGCAGTGCTAGGGGGCTTTTAGCGGGAGTGCCGCAAGAGACCCAGTACTTC.

The rearrangement joins TRBV7-9 to TRBJ2-1; D uncertain. Trimming removed 8 bases from V and 6 bases from J, with 11 bases in between. The V gene's germline CDR1 is SEHNR and CDR2 FQNEAQ (reference sequence). The CDR3 is 12 residues long. As DNA, the CDR3 is TGTGCCAGCGGTCCCACCTTCAATGAGCAGTTCTTC. Translated: CASGPTFNEQFF.

The chain recombines TRBV25-1 with TRBJ2-1; D unresolved. The CDR3 covers 14 residues. From germline, CDR1 is MGHDK and CDR2 SYGVNS. Trimming left V 5 bases short and J 6 bases short, with 14 bases between. CDR3 region: CASSRISLGNEQFF. The DNA of the CDR3 is TGTGCCAGCAGTCGGATCTCTCTGGGCAATGAGCAGTTCTTC.

CDR3 in amino acids: CASGNSGSLFPFEQYF. CDR3 nucleotides: TGTGCCAGCGGTAATAGCGGGAGTCTGTTTCCCTTCGAGCAGTACTTC. This rearrangement joins TRBV28 to TRBJ2-7, with TRBD2 identical over 9 bases. This CDR3 is built from 16 residues. CDR1 is MDHEN, CDR2 SYDVKM, per germline. Unmatched junction bases numbered 17, after V lost 8 bases and J lost 6 bases.

In this sample, this clonotype turned up a few times. The rearrangement links TRBV6-1 to TRBJ2-7, with D perhaps matching TRBD1 (6 bases). Germline loops: CDR1 MNHNS, CDR2 SASEGT. The CDR3 length is 17 residues. V gave up 6 bases and J gave up 2 bases, with 23 bases separating them. The CDR3 bases are TGTGCCAGCAGGAGAAACTCAATCCGGGACACTACCTACGAGCAGTACTTC. This gives the protein CASRRNSIRDTTYEQYF.

In this sample, this clonotype turned up a few times. The chain links TRBV5-1 to TRBJ2-7; D is uncertain. Germline CDR1 is SGHRS and CDR2 is YFSETQ. Trimming cost V 4 bases and J 2 bases, with 10 bases left between them. The CDR3 runs 13 residues. The CDR3 loop reads CASSHDTAYEQYF. The CDR3 nucleotides are TGCGCCAGCAGCCATGACACTGCCTACGAGCAGTACTTC. Drawing the rest from reference TRBV5-1 and TRBJ2-7, the complete variable domain is KAGVTQTPRYLIKTRGQQVTLSCSPISGHRSVSWYQQTPGQGLQFLFEYFSETQRNKGNFPGRFSGRQFSNSRSEMNVSTLELGDSALYLCASSHDTAYEQYFGPGTRLTVT.

The chain is built from TRBV19 and TRBJ2-1; the D call may be TRBD1 or TRBD2 (6 bases each). The CDR3 length is 16 residues. The germline gives CDR1 LNHDA, CDR2 SQIVND (reference sequence). With 7 bases removed from V and 0 bases from J, the gap between germline ends came to 16 bases. The CDR3 is CASKERGGGSYNEQFF. CDR3 nucleotide sequence: TGTGCCAGTAAAGAACGAGGGGGAGGCTCCTACAATGAGCAGTTCTTC.

The rearrangement links TRBV6-1 to TRBJ2-2; no firm D call. V was trimmed by 3 bases and J by 4 bases, leaving 9 bases between them. The V gene's germline CDR1 is MNHNS and CDR2 SASEGT. The CDR3 length is 14 residues. The DNA for the CDR3 is TGTGCCAGCAGTGAGTTGACGGGCACCGGGGAGCTGTTTTTT. Its protein is CASSELTGTGELFF.

This clonotype has ten or more counts. This chain links TRBV12-3 or TRBV12-4 with TRBJ2-1, with no clear D. V shed 6 bases and J shed 3 bases, with 27 bases lying between them. This CDR3 is built from 19 residues. Written as DNA, the CDR3 is TGTGCCAGCAGCTATCGCGGACCTACCAGGCCTATAGGCTACAATGAGCAGTTCTTC. As protein: CASSYRGPTRPIGYNEQFF.

This clonotype was seen only a few times. V usage is TRBV7-2 and J usage is TRBJ2-4; maybe TRBD2 (6 bases). V gave up 3 bases and J gave up 0 bases, with 12 bases separating them. The length of the CDR3 is 16 residues. Germline CDR1 and CDR2: SGHTA and FQGNSA. CDR3 in amino acids: CASSFLNSGAKNIQYF. The CDR3 DNA follows: TGTGCCAGCAGCTTCCTCAATAGCGGAGCCAAAAACATTCAGTACTTC.

The V and J genes are TRBV10-1 and TRBJ2-2; D might be TRBD2 (6 bases). From germline, CDR1 is WNHNN and CDR2 SYGVQD (reference sequence). CDR3 length: 15 amino acids. V shed 5 bases and J shed 4 bases, with 14 bases lying between them. The CDR3 spells CASSQLVGSTGELFF. CDR3 bases: TGCGCCAGCAGTCAACTAGTCGGGAGCACCGGGGAGCTGTTTTTT.

A few counts support this clonotype. The chain links TRBV4-1 to TRBJ2-3, with 8 positions matching TRBD2. The CDR3 sequence is 17 residues long. Germline CDR1 MGHRA, CDR2 YSYEKL. V trimming: 4 bases; J trimming: 2 bases; junction bases outside the gene matches: 11. For the CDR3, the DNA is TGCGCCAGCAGCCCGGGGGGGCTGGGGGGAAACACAGATACGCAGTATTTT. Its translation is CASSPGGLGGNTDTQYF.

The V gene is TRBV5-4, the J gene TRBJ2-1, with 7 positions matching TRBD2. The CDR3 spans 18 residues. V shed 0 bases and J 7 bases; nucleotides not matched to a gene: 16. Per germline, CDR1 SGHNT and CDR2 YYREEE (reference sequence). The CDR3 spells CASSLGPLVAGDGNEQFF. CDR3 DNA: TGTGCCAGCAGCTTGGGCCCCTTGGTGGCGGGAGATGGAAATGAGCAGTTCTTC.

The chain carries TRBV7-8 and TRBJ2-3; TRBD2 matches 9 bases. The length of the CDR3 is 15 residues. CDR1 and CDR2 from the germline V gene are SGHVS and FQNEAQ. With V trimmed by 8 bases and J by 4 bases, 10 bases remained unmatched. Here the CDR3 reads CASFPLAGVADTQYF. In nucleotides, the CDR3 is TGTGCCAGCTTTCCCTTAGCGGGAGTAGCAGATACGCAGTATTTT.

This clonotype was found a few times. This chain connects TRBV6-5 to TRBJ1-2; D not certain. The V end was cut by 6 bases, the J end by 2 bases, with 13 bases between. CDR3 length equals 14 residues. CDR1 is MNHEY and CDR2 is SVGAGI in the germline V gene. The CDR3 loop is CASSPQDTNYGYTF. CDR3 sequence (DNA): TGTGCCAGCAGCCCTCAGGATACCAACTATGGCTACACCTTC.

This chain connects TRBV29-1 to TRBJ2-2; TRBD2 is a possible D gene (6 bases). This CDR3 comprises 13 residues. Germline lookup yields CDR1 SQVTM and CDR2 ANQGSEA. The V end was cut by 5 bases, the J end by 5 bases, with 12 bases between. CDR3 residues: CSVRRAGTGELFF. CDR3 sequence (DNA): TGCAGCGTTAGGCGGGCGGGAACCGGGGAGCTGTTTTTT.